This T cell receptor (beta chain) was sequenced for a study of blood T cell repertoires in COVID-19. Study information: Nucleic acid was either cDNA or gDNA, and it came from T cells, B-cell-depleted T cells, or PBMCs.

Data came from immunoSEQ multiplex PCR; TCRdb stores just in-frame clones and leaves some out. The sample has around 290,000 clones, roughly 90% seen once. The study recruited people aged about 18 to 95 years across roughly 23 US areas. The germline V and J ends were trimmed by 3 bases and 7 bases, with 10 bases remaining between them. This CDR3 comprises 13 residues. Sample: PBMCs or T cells enriched from blood (not recorded which). This clonotype originated in a woman aged 40 to 50 who had recovered from COVID-19. J is TRBJ2-1 and V is TRBV12-3 or TRBV12-4; unclear D gene. CDR3 loop: CASSFRGGNEQFF. The CDR3 region has the DNA TGTGCCAGCAGTTTCCGAGGCGGAAATGAGCAGTTCTTC.